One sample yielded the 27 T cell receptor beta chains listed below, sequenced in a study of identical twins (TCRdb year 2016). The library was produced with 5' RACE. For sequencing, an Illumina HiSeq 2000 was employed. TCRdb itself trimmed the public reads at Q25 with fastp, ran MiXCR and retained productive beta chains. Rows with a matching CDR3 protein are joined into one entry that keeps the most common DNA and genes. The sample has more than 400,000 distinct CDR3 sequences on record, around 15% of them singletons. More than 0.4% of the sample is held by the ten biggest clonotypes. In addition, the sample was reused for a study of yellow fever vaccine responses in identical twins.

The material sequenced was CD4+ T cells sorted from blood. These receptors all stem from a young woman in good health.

The CDR3, as DNA: TGTGCCACCAGTGATACCGACAGGTTTGGCAATCAGCCCCAGCATTTT. This sequence encodes CATSDTDRFGNQPQHF. The rearrangement uses TRBV24-1 and TRBJ1-5; possible D gene TRBD1, 6 bases. The CDR3 totals 16 residues. The ends were cut back, 3 bases at V and 2 bases at J, with 13 bases in the middle. CDR1 and CDR2 from the germline V gene are KGHDR and SFDVKD.

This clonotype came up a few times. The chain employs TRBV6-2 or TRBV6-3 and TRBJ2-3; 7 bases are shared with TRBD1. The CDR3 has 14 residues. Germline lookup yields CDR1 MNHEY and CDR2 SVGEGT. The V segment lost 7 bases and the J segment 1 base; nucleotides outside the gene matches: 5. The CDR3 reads CASIRTGGTDTQYF. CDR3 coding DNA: TGTGCCAGCATAAGAACAGGGGGCACAGATACGCAGTATTTT.

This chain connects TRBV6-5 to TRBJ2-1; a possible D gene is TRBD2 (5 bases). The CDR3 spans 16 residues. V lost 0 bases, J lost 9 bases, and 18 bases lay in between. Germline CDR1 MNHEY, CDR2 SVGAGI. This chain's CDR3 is CASSYSRAARSAEQFF. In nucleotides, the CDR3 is TGTGCCAGCAGTTACTCGAGGGCGGCTAGGTCGGCTGAGCAGTTCTTC.

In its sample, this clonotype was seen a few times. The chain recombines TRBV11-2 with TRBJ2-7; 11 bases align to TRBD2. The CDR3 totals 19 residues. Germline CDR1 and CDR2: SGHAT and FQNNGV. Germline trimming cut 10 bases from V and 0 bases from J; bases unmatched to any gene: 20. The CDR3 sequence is CATSSQGTSGERSSYEQYF. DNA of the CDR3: TGTGCCACAAGCTCACAGGGGACTAGCGGAGAAAGGAGCTCCTACGAGCAGTACTTC.

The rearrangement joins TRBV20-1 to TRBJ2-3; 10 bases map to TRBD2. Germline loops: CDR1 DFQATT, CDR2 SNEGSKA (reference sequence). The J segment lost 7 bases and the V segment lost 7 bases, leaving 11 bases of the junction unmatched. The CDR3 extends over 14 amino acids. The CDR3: CSGHLAGVPYTQYF. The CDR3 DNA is TGCAGTGGCCATCTAGCGGGGGTACCGTATACGCAGTATTTT.

The CDR3 spells CASSEVRAETQYF. The CDR3 DNA is TGTGCCAGCAGTGAAGTACGGGCAGAGACCCAGTACTTC. The chain carries TRBV12-3 or TRBV12-4 and TRBJ2-5, with D uncertain. V was cut by 5 bases and J by 4 bases, with 11 bases left in between. This CDR3 has 13 residues.

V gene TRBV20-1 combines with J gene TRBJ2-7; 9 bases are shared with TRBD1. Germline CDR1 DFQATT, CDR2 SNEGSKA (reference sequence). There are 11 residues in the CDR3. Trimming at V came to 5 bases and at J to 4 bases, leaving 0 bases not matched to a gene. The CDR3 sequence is CSAGQGYEQYF. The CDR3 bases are TGCAGTGCTGGACAGGGGTACGAGCAGTACTTC.

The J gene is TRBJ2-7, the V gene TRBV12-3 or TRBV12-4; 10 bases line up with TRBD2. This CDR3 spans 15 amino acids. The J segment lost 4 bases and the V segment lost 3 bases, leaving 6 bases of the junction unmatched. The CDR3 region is CASSFLAGVRYEQYF. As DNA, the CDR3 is TGTGCCAGCAGTTTCCTAGCGGGAGTCAGGTACGAGCAGTACTTC.

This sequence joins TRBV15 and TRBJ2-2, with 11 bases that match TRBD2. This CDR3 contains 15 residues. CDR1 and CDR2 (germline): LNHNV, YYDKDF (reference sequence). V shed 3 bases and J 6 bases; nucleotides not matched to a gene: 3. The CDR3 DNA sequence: TGTGCCACCAGCAGGGGACTAGCGGTGGCCGGGGAGCTGTTTTTT. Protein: CATSRGLAVAGELFF. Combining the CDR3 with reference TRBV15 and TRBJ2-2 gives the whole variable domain DAMVIQNPRYQVTQFGKPVTLSCSQTLNHNVMYWYQQKSSQAPKLLFHYYDKDFNNEADTPDNFQSRRPNTSFCFLDIRSPGLGDTAMYLCATSRGLAVAGELFFGEGSRLTVL.

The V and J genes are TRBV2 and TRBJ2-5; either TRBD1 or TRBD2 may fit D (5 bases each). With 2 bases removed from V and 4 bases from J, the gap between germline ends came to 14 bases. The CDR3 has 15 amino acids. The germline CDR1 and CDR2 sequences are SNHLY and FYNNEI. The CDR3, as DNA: TGTGCCAGCAGTGAAAGCCCCGGGGCCCGAGAGACCCAGTACTTC. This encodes CASSESPGARETQYF.

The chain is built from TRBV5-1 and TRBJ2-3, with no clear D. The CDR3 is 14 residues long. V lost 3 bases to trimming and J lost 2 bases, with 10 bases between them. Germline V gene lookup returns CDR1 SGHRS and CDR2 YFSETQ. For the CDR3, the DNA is TGCGCCAGCAGCTGGAATCGGTACACAGATACGCAGTATTTT. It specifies CASSWNRYTDTQYF. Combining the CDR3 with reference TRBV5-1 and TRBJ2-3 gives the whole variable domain KAGVTQTPRYLIKTRGQQVTLSCSPISGHRSVSWYQQTPGQGLQFLFEYFSETQRNKGNFPGRFSGRQFSNSRSEMNVSTLELGDSALYLCASSWNRYTDTQYFGPGTRLTVL.

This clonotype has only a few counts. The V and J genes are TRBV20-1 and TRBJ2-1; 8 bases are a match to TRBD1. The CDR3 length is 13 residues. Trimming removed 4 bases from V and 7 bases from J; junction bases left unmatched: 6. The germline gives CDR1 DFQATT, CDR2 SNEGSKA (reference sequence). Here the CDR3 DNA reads TGCAGTGCTAACCACAGGGGGGAGAATGAGCAGTTCTTC. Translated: CSANHRGENEQFF.

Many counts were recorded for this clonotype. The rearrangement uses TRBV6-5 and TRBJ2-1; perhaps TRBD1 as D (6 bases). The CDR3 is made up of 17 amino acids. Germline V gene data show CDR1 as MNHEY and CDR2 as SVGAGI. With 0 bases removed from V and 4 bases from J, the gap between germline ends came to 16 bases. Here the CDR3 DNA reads TGTGCCAGCAGTTACTCGGCGCCCACAGGGATTTACAATGAGCAGTTCTTC. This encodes CASSYSAPTGIYNEQFF.

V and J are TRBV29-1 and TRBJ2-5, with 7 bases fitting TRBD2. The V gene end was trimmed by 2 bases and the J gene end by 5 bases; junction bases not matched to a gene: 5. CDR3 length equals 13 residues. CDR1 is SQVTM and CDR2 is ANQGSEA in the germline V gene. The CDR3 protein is CSVELGRGETQYF. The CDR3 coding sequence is TGCAGCGTTGAACTCGGGCGGGGGGAGACCCAGTACTTC.

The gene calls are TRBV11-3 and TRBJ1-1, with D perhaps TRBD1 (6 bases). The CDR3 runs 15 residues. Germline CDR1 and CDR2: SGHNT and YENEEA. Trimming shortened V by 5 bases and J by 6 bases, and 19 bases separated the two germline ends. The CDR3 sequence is CASSPYPQGGAEAFF. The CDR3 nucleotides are TGTGCCAGCAGCCCATATCCACAGGGTGGCGCTGAAGCTTTCTTT.

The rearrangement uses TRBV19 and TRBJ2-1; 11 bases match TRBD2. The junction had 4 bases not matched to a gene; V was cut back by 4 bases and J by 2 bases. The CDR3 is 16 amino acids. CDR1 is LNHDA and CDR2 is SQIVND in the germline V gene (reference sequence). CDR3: CASSNLAGGPYNEQFF. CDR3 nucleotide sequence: TGTGCCAGTAGTAATCTAGCGGGAGGTCCCTACAATGAGCAGTTCTTC.

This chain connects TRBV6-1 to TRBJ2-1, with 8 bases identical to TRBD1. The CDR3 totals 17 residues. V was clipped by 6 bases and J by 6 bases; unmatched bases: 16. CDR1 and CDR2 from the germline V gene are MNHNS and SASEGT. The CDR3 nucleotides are TGTGCCAGCAGCCACACCCCTGGACAGGGTAATCCCAATGAGCAGTTCTTC. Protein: CASSHTPGQGNPNEQFF.

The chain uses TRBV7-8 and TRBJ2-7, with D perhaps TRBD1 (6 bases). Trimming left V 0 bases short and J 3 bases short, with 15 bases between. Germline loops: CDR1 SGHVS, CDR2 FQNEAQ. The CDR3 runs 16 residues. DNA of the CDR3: TGTGCCAGCAGCTTAGCGCGGGCAGGGGCTAGCTACGAGCAGTACTTC. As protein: CASSLARAGASYEQYF.

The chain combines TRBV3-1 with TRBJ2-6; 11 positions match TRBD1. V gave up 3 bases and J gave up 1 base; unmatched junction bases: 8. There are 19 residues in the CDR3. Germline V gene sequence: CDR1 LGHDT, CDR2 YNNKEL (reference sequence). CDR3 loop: CASSHQSGTGGSGANVLTF. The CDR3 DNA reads TGTGCCAGCAGCCACCAATCCGGGACAGGGGGTTCTGGGGCCAACGTCCTGACTTTC.

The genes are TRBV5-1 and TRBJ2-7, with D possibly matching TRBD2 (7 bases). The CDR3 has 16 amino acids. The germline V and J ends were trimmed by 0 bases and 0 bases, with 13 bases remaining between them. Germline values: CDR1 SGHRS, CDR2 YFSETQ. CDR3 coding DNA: TGCGCCAGCAGCTTGGGTATGGGAGGGGGCTCCTACGAGCAGTACTTC. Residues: CASSLGMGGGSYEQYF. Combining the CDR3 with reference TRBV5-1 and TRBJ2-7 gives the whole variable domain KAGVTQTPRYLIKTRGQQVTLSCSPISGHRSVSWYQQTPGQGLQFLFEYFSETQRNKGNFPGRFSGRQFSNSRSEMNVSTLELGDSALYLCASSLGMGGGSYEQYFGPGTRLTVT.

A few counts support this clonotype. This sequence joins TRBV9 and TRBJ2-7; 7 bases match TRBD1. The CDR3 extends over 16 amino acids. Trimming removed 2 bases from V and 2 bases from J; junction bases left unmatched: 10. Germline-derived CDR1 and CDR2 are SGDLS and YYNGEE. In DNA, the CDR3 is TGTGCCAGCAGCGTGGCCGGGACAGTGAGGACCTACGAGCAGTACTTC. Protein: CASSVAGTVRTYEQYF.

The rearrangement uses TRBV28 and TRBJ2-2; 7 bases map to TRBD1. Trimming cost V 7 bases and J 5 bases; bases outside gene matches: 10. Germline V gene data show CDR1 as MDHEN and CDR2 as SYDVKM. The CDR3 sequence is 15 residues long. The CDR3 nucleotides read TGTGCCAGCACCCCCGGGACAGCCCTTACCGGGGAGCTGTTTTTT. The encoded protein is CASTPGTALTGELFF.

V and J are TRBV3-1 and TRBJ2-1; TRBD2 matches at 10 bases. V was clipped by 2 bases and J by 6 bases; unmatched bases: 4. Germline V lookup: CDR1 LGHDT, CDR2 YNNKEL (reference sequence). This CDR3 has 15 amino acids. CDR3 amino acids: CASSQIAGGVNEQFF. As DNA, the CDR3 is TGTGCCAGCAGCCAAATAGCGGGAGGAGTCAATGAGCAGTTCTTC.

The DNA of the CDR3 is TGTGCCAGCAGCGCCCCCTATGTAGCGGGAGTTTACAATGAGCAGTTCTTC. Translation: CASSAPYVAGVYNEQFF. The genes are TRBV9 and TRBJ2-1; 9 bases are shared with TRBD2. This CDR3 has 17 residues. After removal of 3 bases from V and 4 bases from J, the junction contained 11 bases not matched to a gene. The germline V gene has CDR1 SGDLS and CDR2 YYNGEE.

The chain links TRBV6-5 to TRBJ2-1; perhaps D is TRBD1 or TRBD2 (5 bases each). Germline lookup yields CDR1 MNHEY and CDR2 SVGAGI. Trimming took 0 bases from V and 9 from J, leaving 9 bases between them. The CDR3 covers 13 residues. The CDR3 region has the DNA TGTGCCAGCAGTTACTCGAGGGGTAGTGAGCAGTTCTTC. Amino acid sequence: CASSYSRGSEQFF.

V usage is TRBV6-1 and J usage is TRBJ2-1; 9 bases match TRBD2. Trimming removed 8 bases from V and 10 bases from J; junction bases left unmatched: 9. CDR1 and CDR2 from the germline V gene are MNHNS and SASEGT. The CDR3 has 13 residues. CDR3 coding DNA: TGTGCCAGCGGGGGACTAGCTGGGGGGGAGCAGTTCTTC. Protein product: CASGGLAGGEQFF.

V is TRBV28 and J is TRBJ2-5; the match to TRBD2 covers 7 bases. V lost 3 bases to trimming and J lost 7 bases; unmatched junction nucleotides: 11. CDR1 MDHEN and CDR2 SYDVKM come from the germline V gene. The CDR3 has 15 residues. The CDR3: CASSFMSAGEVTQYF. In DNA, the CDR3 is TGTGCCAGCAGTTTCATGTCTGCGGGAGAGGTGACCCAGTACTTC.